The 27 T cell receptor beta chains below all came from one sample that was sequenced in a study of shared clonotypes between healthy human individuals (dated by TCRdb to about 2020). Library preparation was by the immunoSEQ multiplex PCR assay. The source is immuneACCESS, and TCRdb retained only in-frame sequences with V and J called. Part of the clones is not carried over; for the studies checked, unresolved V genes explain less than half of this, and the remainder is unexplained. Present in this sample are 85,000 to 100,000 clones, over 60% of which were seen just once. The ten largest clonotypes hold approximately 53% of the sample. Sequencing input: memory CD8+ T cells sorted from blood. Sample cell subset or site, as interpreted from the label and publication: CD45RO+ cells pooled with CCR7-negative TemRA cells. These receptors were obtained from a man aged 25 to 40 in good health.

This clone was seen a few times. The chain has TRBV15 and TRBJ1-1; possibly TRBD1 for D (5 bases). Germline loops: CDR1 LNHNV, CDR2 YYDKDF (reference sequence). The V end lost 1 base, the J end lost 5 bases, and 14 bases lay between the germline ends. This CDR3 is 15 amino acids long. The CDR3, as DNA: TGTGCCACCAGCAGAGGTTGGGGGATGGAAACTGAAGCTTTCTTT. It is translated as CATSRGWGMETEAFF.

The chain has TRBV7-8 and TRBJ1-2; no clear D gene. V was clipped by 2 bases and J by 8 bases, with 18 bases between them. The CDR3 is made up of 15 amino acids. Germline V gene sequence: CDR1 SGHVS, CDR2 FQNEAQ. The DNA of the CDR3 is TGTGCCAGCAGCTTAAGATGGGCAGGCCGGAGCGGCTACACCTTC. This sequence encodes CASSLRWAGRSGYTF. The whole variable domain, filled in from reference TRBV7-8 and TRBJ1-2, reads GAGVSQSPRYKVAKRGQDVALRCDPISGHVSLFWYQQALGQGPEFLTYFQNEAQLDKSGLPSDRFFAERPEGSVSTLKIQRTQQEDSAVYLCASSLRWAGRSGYTFGSGTRLTVV.

The gene calls are TRBV2 and TRBJ2-2, with D possibly TRBD2 on 6 matching bases. V was pared by 5 bases and J by 2 bases, with 9 bases between. Germline CDR1 SNHLY, CDR2 FYNNEI. This CDR3 is 14 amino acids long. The CDR3 DNA is TGTGCCAGCAGTCCGGGAGAAAACACCGGGGAGCTGTTTTTT. Its protein is CASSPGENTGELFF.

The chain carries TRBV2 and TRBJ1-5; D gene uncertain. CDR1 SNHLY and CDR2 FYNNEI come from the germline V gene. V lost 4 bases and J lost 9, with 13 bases in between. The CDR3 is 13 residues long. CDR3 sequence reads: CASSGANLRPQHF. CDR3 in DNA: TGTGCCAGCAGTGGGGCAAATTTACGGCCCCAGCATTTT.

V gene TRBV28 combines with J gene TRBJ1-4, with D uncertain. The CDR3 runs 11 residues. Germline V lookup: CDR1 MDHEN, CDR2 SYDVKM. The ends were cut back, 3 bases at V and 7 bases at J, with 3 bases in the middle. As DNA, the CDR3 is TGTGCCAGCAGTTTCGGTGAAAAACTGTTTTTT. It specifies CASSFGEKLFF.

V is TRBV2 and J is TRBJ1-5; 8 bases match TRBD1. Trimming removed 8 bases from V and 2 bases from J; junction bases left unmatched: 8. In germline, CDR1 is SNHLY, CDR2 FYNNEI. CDR3 size: 15 residues. The CDR3 region is CASGTAGGRNQPQHF. CDR3 coding DNA: TGTGCCAGCGGAACTGCAGGGGGCCGCAATCAGCCCCAGCATTTT.

The rearrangement joins TRBV9 to TRBJ2-5, with TRBD2 as a possible D gene (6 bases). The CDR3 covers 19 residues. Germline V gene sequence: CDR1 SGDLS, CDR2 YYNGEE. With 2 bases removed from V and 2 bases from J, the gap between germline ends came to 25 bases. CDR3 nucleotide sequence: TGTGCCAGCAGCGTGCGACTAGACCAACTAGTGGGCCAACAAGAGACCCAGTACTTC. Residues: CASSVRLDQLVGQQETQYF.

The V gene is TRBV5-1, the J gene TRBJ1-1; 7 bases are shared with TRBD1. The CDR3 is 17 residues long. CDR1 SGHRS and CDR2 YFSETQ come from the germline V gene. With V trimmed by 4 bases and J by 1 base, 13 bases remained unmatched. The CDR3 bases are TGCGCCAGCAGCGTGGGTTTAATAGGGACAGAGAACACTGAAGCTTTCTTT. It encodes CASSVGLIGTENTEAFF.

The rearrangement joins TRBV7-8 to TRBJ2-1; 10 bases are shared with TRBD2. This CDR3 region has 17 residues. V lost 5 bases and J lost 3; bases outside the gene matches: 10. Per germline, CDR1 SGHVS and CDR2 FQNEAQ. In DNA, the CDR3 is TGTGCCAGCAGCCCAGCGCGACTAGCGGGCCTCTACAATGAGCAGTTCTTC. It translates to CASSPARLAGLYNEQFF.

CDR3 nucleotide sequence: TGTGCCAGCAGCTCCTCCGGGACTAGCTTCTCCTACAATGAGCAGTTCTTC. Amino acid sequence: CASSSSGTSFSYNEQFF. The genes are TRBV7-9 and TRBJ2-1; 9 bases map to TRBD2. CDR1 is SEHNR, CDR2 FQNEAQ, per germline (reference sequence). J lost 0 bases, V lost 4 bases, and 7 bases had no gene match. The CDR3 consists of 17 residues.

The V gene is TRBV10-2, the J gene TRBJ2-7, with 8 bases aligning to TRBD1. This CDR3 is 15 amino acids long. Germline V CDR1 and CDR2: WSHSY, SAAADI. The ends lost 9 bases at V and 3 bases at J; junction bases unmatched: 13. For the CDR3, the DNA is TGCGCCAGTAGCATAACAGGGGGGTCTGACTACGAGCAGTACTTC. Its protein product is CASSITGGSDYEQYF.

This clone was found many times. This sequence joins TRBV28 and TRBJ2-1; D is unresolved. The CDR3 runs to 14 residues. Per the germline V gene, CDR1 is MDHEN and CDR2 is SYDVKM. V lost 7 bases and J 10 bases, leaving 20 bases between the germline ends. For the CDR3, the DNA is TGTGCCAGCACATCCCTAGGTGGAAACGACGAGCAGTTCTTC. Its translation is CASTSLGGNDEQFF.

This sequence joins TRBV7-6 and TRBJ2-3, with unresolved D. V lost 0 bases and J 2 bases, leaving 15 bases between the germline ends. The germline V gene has CDR1 SGHVS and CDR2 FNYEAQ. This CDR3 is 17 amino acids long. CDR3 residues: CASSLAQDSHHTDTQYF. The CDR3 nucleotides read TGTGCCAGCAGCTTAGCCCAAGACTCCCACCACACAGATACGCAGTATTTT.

This chain joins TRBV6-5 and TRBJ2-5; D is ambiguous. The germline V and J ends were trimmed by 0 bases and 3 bases, with 14 bases remaining between them. The V gene's germline CDR1 is MNHEY and CDR2 SVGAGI. The CDR3 is 16 amino acids. The CDR3 is CASSYSWAAAEETQYF. The CDR3 DNA reads as TGTGCCAGCAGTTACTCGTGGGCGGCAGCTGAAGAGACCCAGTACTTC.

The gene calls are TRBV10-3 and TRBJ1-2; 8 bases match TRBD1. The CDR3 runs to 16 residues. V lost 5 bases to trimming and J lost 5 bases; unmatched junction nucleotides: 13. Germline V lookup: CDR1 ENHRY, CDR2 SYGVKD. The DNA of the CDR3 is TGTGCCATCAGTCAGGGGGCCCCGGCCTGGTGGTATGGCTACACCTTC. This translates into CAISQGAPAWWYGYTF.

V gene TRBV7-2 combines with J gene TRBJ2-7; TRBD2 aligns across 14 bases. Germline CDR1 reads SGHTA; CDR2 reads FQGNSA. This CDR3 has 18 amino acids. V gave up 2 bases and J gave up 3 bases; unmatched junction bases: 9. The CDR3 loop is CASSLTTRLAGGDYEQYF. In DNA, the CDR3 is TGTGCCAGCAGCTTAACGACGAGACTAGCGGGAGGGGACTACGAGCAGTACTTC.

The V call is TRBV30, the J call TRBJ1-6; TRBD1 aligns across 10 bases. Germline CDR1 GTSNPN, CDR2 SVGIG (reference sequence). The CDR3 contains 14 residues. The V segment lost 2 bases and the J segment 8 bases; nucleotides outside the gene matches: 3. The CDR3 region is CAWSPGQGDSPLHF. The CDR3 nucleotides read TGTGCCTGGAGTCCCGGACAGGGGGATTCACCCCTCCACTTT.

This clone was seen at least ten times. V usage is TRBV10-2 and J usage is TRBJ2-1; D remains unclear. Per germline, CDR1 WSHSY and CDR2 SAAADI. Trimming pared 2 bases from V and 8 bases from J, leaving 13 bases between. CDR3 size: 14 residues. CDR3: CASSELDPLYEQFF. Here the CDR3 DNA reads TGCGCCAGCAGTGAGCTCGACCCTCTTTATGAGCAGTTCTTC.

V usage is TRBV7-8 and J usage is TRBJ2-3, with 9 nucleotides matching TRBD1. The V gene's germline CDR1 is SGHVS and CDR2 FQNEAQ. Trimming cost V 5 bases and J 3 bases; bases outside gene matches: 9. The CDR3 contains 16 residues. The CDR3 DNA follows: TGTGCCAGCAGCAGAGAGCGGGACAGGGAGACAGATACGCAGTATTTT. This translates into CASSRERDRETDTQYF.

The chain uses TRBV6-5 and TRBJ2-6; D remains ambiguous. Germline V lookup: CDR1 MNHEY, CDR2 SVGAGI. Trimming cost V 6 bases and J 0 bases, with 9 bases left between them. CDR3 size: 15 residues. The CDR3 DNA follows: TGTGCCAGCAGCCTCAGGCTCTCTGGGGCCAACGTCCTGACTTTC. Translation gives CASSLRLSGANVLTF.

J is TRBJ2-7 and V is TRBV5-5; D may match TRBD1 or TRBD2 (7 bases each). Trimming took 4 bases from V and 2 from J, leaving 16 bases between them. Germline V lookup: CDR1 SGHKS, CDR2 YYEKEE (reference sequence). The CDR3 covers 15 residues. DNA for the CDR3: TGTGCCAGCAGCCAGGGGGGGACAGTGACCTACGAGCAGTACTTC. Translating it yields CASSQGGTVTYEQYF.

The V call is TRBV2, the J call TRBJ1-2, with no clear D. V lost 7 bases to trimming and J lost 6 bases, with 15 bases between them. The CDR3 has 13 residues. Germline V lookup: CDR1 SNHLY, CDR2 FYNNEI. The CDR3 loop reads CASTVPETHGYTF. The DNA for the CDR3 is TGTGCCAGCACTGTCCCCGAAACCCATGGCTACACCTTC.

The table lists this clone with a few counts. This chain uses TRBV28 with TRBJ1-2; D is unresolved. Between the trimmed V and J ends, which lost 4 bases and 4 bases, there was a span of 16 bases. The CDR3 has 15 residues. Germline lookup yields CDR1 MDHEN and CDR2 SYDVKM. CDR3 residues: CASSSGWEGSYGYTF. CDR3 nucleotide sequence: TGTGCCAGCAGTTCTGGGTGGGAGGGTTCCTATGGCTACACCTTC.

The CDR3 loop is CASSLGRTGDYGYTF. As DNA, the CDR3 is TGTGCCAGCAGCCTCGGTCGGACAGGGGACTATGGCTACACCTTC. The chain recombines TRBV6-1 with TRBJ1-2; 9 nucleotides align to TRBD1. This CDR3 has 15 amino acids. Germline V gene sequence: CDR1 MNHNS, CDR2 SASEGT. Trimming cost V 6 bases and J 3 bases; bases outside gene matches: 8.

This clone was recorded once. The chain combines TRBV2 with TRBJ1-1, with a tentative D call TRBD1 (5 bases). The CDR3 totals 15 residues. V lost 3 bases and J lost 4, with 15 bases in between. Germline V gene data show CDR1 as SNHLY and CDR2 as FYNNEI. This CDR3 reads CASSEIGDGGTEAFF. The CDR3 DNA is TGTGCCAGCAGTGAGATTGGAGACGGGGGCACTGAAGCTTTCTTT.

The rearrangement uses TRBV6-1 and TRBJ2-7; no clear D. The CDR3 length is 15 residues. Trimming shortened V by 4 bases and J by 4 bases, and 17 bases separated the two germline ends. Germline CDR1 is MNHNS and CDR2 is SASEGT. CDR3 DNA: TGTGCCAGCAGTGTCCCGCCCTTAATCGGATACGAGCAGTACTTC. It is translated as CASSVPPLIGYEQYF.

This sequence joins TRBV5-4 and TRBJ2-5; D assignment may be TRBD1 or TRBD2 (5 bases each). Germline CDR1 SGHNT, CDR2 YYREEE (reference sequence). Trimming left V 2 bases short and J 2 bases short, with 13 bases between. This CDR3 has 15 residues. CDR3 sequence reads: CASSFPGRSQETQYF. For the CDR3, the DNA is TGTGCCAGCAGCTTTCCGGGGCGATCTCAAGAGACCCAGTACTTC.